The 5 T cell receptor beta chains listed next were all sequenced from one sample in a study of shared clonotypes between healthy human individuals. This table comes from immunoSEQ multiplex PCR, and its TCRdb copy is limited to in-frame clones, with some not included. The repertoire includes 2.3 million or so clones, over 90% of them detected once, and 0.35% to 0.5% sits in the top ten. Sequencing was carried out using naive CD4+ T cells from PBMCs. Subset here: CD45RA+ positively selected. Every receptor here comes from a man aged 18 to 35 in good health. Some clones in this sample may be carry-over from other donors' samples.

V gene TRBV5-1 combines with J gene TRBJ1-2; 8 nucleotides align to TRBD1. Trimming cost V 0 bases and J 5 bases; bases outside gene matches: 12. The CDR3 is made up of 17 amino acids. Germline-derived CDR1 and CDR2 are SGHRS and YFSETQ. CDR3 sequence (DNA): TGCGCCAGCAGCTTGGGGGTATTAGGGGACAGGAGATATGGCTACACCTTC. This encodes CASSLGVLGDRRYGYTF.

The chain combines TRBV6-1 with TRBJ1-5; D perhaps matches TRBD1 (5 bases). Germline values: CDR1 MNHNS, CDR2 SASEGT. The CDR3 runs 13 residues. The ends were cut back, 4 bases at V and 6 bases at J, with 10 bases in the middle. As DNA, the CDR3 is TGTGCCAGCAGTGGGGGCCCGGGTCAGCCCCAGCATTTT. The encoded protein is CASSGGPGQPQHF.

The chain recombines TRBV5-1 with TRBJ1-4; D is ambiguous. The CDR3 extends over 14 amino acids. CDR1 and CDR2 from the germline V gene are SGHRS and YFSETQ. V was cut by 4 bases and J by 5 bases, with 12 bases left in between. The CDR3 nucleotides read TGCGCCAGCAGCGGTGGAACAATGAATGAAAAACTGTTTTTT. The encoded protein is CASSGGTMNEKLFF.

The chain carries TRBV21-1 and TRBJ1-2; the table's D call, TRBD1, was not checked against the DNA. TRBV21-1 is assigned pseudogene status. CDR3 size: 14 residues. The CDR3 sequence is CASGPWTGVCGYTF. Here the CDR3 DNA reads TGTGCCAGCGGACCGTGGACAGGTGTCTGTGGCTACACCTTC.

A note on this clone: Other DNA sequences of this sample code for an identical CDR3. This chain uses TRBV6-6 with TRBJ1-5; no definite D call. The germline V and J ends were trimmed by 0 bases and 1 base, with 4 bases remaining between them. The CDR3 has 14 amino acids. Germline CDR1 is MNHNY and CDR2 is SVGAGI (reference sequence). Here the CDR3 DNA reads TGTGCCAGCAGTTACTCTAGGAGCAATCAGCCCCAGCATTTT. This encodes CASSYSRSNQPQHF.